Many counts were recorded for the clone carrying this T cell receptor (beta chain). Its antigen is still unknown. From germline, CDR1 is LNHNV and CDR2 YYDKDF (reference sequence). V was cut by 0 bases and J by 4 bases, with 12 bases left in between. There are 15 residues in the CDR3. The data originate from a study of T-cell reconstitution after alpha-beta-depleted transplantation in children. The TCRbeta library was prepared with unique molecular identifiers. TCRdb ran MiXCR on the PCR reads and lists one entry per CDR3 protein. Counted here are about 300,000 distinct CDR3 sequences, roughly 7.8% occurring once; the ten biggest clones make up around 10%. Study results and limitations: A year had passed since transplant, and T-cell counts and diversity by then came mostly from newly produced T cells. Recipient T cells and thymic progenitors that survived were the source of the high TCRbeta diversity seen at day 60 in some patients. There were reportedly several hundred expanded graft clones from which alpha-beta T cells came about two months after transplant.

The sample here was peripheral blood, taken 360 days after TCRalphabeta/CD19-depleted stem cell transplant. The TCR sequence derives from a female patient between 2 and 10 years old who had a stem cell transplant for Fanconi anemia, so the T cells may come from the graft donor. The rearrangement links TRBV15 to TRBJ1-2; weak D call: TRBD1 (5 bases). In nucleotides, the CDR3 is TGTGCCACCAGCAGAGAAAAGGGGTCGGGCTATGGCTACACCTTC. Protein sequence: CATSREKGSGYGYTF.